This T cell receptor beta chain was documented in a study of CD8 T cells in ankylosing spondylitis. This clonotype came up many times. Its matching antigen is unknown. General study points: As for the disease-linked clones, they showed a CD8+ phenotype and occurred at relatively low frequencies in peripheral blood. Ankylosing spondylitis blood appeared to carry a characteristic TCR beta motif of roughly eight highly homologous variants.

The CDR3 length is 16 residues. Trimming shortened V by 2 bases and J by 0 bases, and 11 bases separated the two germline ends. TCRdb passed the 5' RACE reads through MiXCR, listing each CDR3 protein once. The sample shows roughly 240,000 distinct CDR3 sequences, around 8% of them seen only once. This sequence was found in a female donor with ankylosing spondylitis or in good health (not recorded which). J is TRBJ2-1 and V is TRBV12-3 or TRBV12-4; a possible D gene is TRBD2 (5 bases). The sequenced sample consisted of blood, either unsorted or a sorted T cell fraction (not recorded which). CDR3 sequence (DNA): TGTGCCAGCAGTTTACGGGTGGGGAGCTCCTACAATGAGCAGTTCTTC. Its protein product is CASSLRVGSSYNEQFF.